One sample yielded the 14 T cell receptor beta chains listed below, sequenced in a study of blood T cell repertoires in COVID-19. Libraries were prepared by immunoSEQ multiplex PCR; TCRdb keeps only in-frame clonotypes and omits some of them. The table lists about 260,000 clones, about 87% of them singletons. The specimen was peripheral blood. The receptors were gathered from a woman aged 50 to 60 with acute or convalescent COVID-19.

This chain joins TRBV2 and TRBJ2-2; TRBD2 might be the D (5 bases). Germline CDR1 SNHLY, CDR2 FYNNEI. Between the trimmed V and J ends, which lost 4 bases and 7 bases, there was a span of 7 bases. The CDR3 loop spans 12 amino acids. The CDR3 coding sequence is TGTGCCAGCAGTGTCGGGGTCGGGGAGCTGTTTTTT. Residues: CASSVGVGELFF.

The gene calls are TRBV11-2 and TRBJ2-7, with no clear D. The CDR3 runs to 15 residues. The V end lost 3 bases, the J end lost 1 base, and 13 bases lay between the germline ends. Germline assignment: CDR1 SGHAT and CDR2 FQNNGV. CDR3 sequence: CASSFRLEMSYEQYF. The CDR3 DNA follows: TGTGCCAGCAGCTTTAGATTAGAAATGTCCTACGAGCAGTACTTC.

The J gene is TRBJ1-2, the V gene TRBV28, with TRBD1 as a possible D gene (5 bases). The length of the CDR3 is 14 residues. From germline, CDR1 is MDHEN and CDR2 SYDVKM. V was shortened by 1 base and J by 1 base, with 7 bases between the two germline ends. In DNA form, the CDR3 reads TGTGCCAGCAGTTTATTAGGGGTTAACTATGGCTACACCTTC. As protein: CASSLLGVNYGYTF.

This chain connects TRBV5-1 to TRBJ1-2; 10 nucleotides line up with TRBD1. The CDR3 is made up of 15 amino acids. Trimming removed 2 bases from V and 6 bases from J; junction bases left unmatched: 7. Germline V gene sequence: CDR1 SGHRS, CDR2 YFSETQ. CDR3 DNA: TGCGCCAGCAGCTTTTCGACAGGGGGCCGCGATGGCTACACCTTC. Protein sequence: CASSFSTGGRDGYTF. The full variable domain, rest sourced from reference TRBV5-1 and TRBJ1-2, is KAGVTQTPRYLIKTRGQQVTLSCSPISGHRSVSWYQQTPGQGLQFLFEYFSETQRNKGNFPGRFSGRQFSNSRSEMNVSTLELGDSALYLCASSFSTGGRDGYTFGSGTRLTVV.

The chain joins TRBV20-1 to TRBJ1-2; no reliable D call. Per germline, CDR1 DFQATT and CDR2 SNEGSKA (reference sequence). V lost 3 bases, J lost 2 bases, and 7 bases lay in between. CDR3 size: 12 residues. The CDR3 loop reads CSASIGNYGYTF. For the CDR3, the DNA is TGCAGTGCTAGTATCGGGAACTATGGCTACACCTTC.

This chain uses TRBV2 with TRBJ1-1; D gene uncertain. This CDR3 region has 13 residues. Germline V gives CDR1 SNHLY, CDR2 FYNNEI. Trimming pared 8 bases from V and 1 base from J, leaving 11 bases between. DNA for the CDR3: TGTGCCAGCGTTCTAGCGGGGAACACTGAAGCTTTCTTT. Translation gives CASVLAGNTEAFF.

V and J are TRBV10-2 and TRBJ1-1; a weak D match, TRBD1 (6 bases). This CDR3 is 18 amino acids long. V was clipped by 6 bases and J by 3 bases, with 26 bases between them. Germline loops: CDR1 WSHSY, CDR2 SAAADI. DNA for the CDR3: TGCGCCAGCAGCGGCACCCCTTTCAGGGGCAGAACACACACTGAAGCTTTCTTT. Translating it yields CASSGTPFRGRTHTEAFF.

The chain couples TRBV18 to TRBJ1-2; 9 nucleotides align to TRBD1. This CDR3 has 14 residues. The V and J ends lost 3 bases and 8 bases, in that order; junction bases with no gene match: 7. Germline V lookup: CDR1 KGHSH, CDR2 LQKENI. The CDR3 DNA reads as TGTGCCAGCTCACCCGATACAGGGGGCTACGGCTACACCTTC. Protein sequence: CASSPDTGGYGYTF.

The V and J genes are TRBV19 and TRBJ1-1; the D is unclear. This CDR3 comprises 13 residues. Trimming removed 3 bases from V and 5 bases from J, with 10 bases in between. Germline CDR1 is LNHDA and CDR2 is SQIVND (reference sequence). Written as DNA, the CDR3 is TGTGCCAGTAGTATGGCGGGAAGTACTGAAGCTTTCTTT. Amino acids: CASSMAGSTEAFF.

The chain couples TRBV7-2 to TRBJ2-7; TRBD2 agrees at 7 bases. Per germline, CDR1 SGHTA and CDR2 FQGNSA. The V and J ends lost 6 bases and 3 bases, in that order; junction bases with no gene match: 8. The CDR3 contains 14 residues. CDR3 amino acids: CASSPGGSSYEQYF. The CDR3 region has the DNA TGTGCCAGCAGTCCCGGCGGGAGCAGCTACGAGCAGTACTTC.

CDR3 protein: CASSLTQGNIQYF. For the CDR3, the DNA is TGTGCCAGCAGTCTCACCCAGGGAAACATTCAGTACTTC. The rearrangement joins TRBV3-1 (or the pseudogene TRBV3-2) to TRBJ2-4, with a weak D call TRBD1 (5 bases). Looked up from germline, CDR1 is LGHDT and CDR2 is YNNKEL (reference sequence). The length of the CDR3 is 13 residues. The V gene lost 6 bases and the J gene lost 6 bases, with 12 bases spanning the gap.

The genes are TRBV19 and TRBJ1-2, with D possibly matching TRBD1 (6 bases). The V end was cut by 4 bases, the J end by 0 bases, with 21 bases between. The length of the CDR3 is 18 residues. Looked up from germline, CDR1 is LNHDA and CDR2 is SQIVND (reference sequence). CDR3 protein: CASSTSLRTVPANYGYTF. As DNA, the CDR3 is TGTGCCAGTAGTACGAGCCTCCGGACAGTTCCCGCTAACTATGGCTACACCTTC.

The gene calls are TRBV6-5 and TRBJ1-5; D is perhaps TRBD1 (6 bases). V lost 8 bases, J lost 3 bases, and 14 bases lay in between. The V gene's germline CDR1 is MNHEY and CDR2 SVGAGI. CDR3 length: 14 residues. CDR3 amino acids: CASRKQGFNQPQHF. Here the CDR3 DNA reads TGTGCCAGCCGTAAACAGGGTTTCAATCAGCCCCAGCATTTT.

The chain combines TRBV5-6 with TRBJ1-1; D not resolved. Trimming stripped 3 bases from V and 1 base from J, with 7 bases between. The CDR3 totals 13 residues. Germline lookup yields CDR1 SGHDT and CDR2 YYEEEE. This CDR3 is CASSYGGNTEAFF. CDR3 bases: TGTGCCAGCAGCTACGGAGGGAACACTGAAGCTTTCTTT.